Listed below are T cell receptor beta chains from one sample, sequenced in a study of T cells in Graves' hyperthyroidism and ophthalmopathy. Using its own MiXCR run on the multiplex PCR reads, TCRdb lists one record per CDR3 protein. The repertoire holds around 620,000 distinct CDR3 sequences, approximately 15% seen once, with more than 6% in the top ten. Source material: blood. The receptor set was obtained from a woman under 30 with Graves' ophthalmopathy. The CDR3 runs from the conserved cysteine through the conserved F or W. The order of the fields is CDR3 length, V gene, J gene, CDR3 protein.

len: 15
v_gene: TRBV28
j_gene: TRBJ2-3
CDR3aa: CASKELAGGTDTQYF

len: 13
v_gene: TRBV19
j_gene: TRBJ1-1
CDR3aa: CASSWQGGTEAFF

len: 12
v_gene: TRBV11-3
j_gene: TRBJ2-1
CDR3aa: CASSFASQEQFF

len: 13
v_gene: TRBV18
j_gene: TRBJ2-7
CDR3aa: CASATGTYYEQYF

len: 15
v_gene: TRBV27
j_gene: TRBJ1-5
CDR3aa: CASSLWCLSNQPQHF

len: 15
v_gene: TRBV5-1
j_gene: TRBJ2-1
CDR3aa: CASSLGAGGPNEQFF

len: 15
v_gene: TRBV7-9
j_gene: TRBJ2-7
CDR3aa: CASSLGTGWYDEQYF

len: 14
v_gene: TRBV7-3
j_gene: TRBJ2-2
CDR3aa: CASSPATEGGELFF

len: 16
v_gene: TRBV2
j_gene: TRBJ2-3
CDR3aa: CASSETGIGGTDTQYF

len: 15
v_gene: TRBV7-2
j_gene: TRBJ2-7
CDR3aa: CASSLYSRVPYEQYF

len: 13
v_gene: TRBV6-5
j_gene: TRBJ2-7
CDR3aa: CASSYSGAREQYF

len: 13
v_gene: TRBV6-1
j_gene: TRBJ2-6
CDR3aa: CAGRPSGANVLTF

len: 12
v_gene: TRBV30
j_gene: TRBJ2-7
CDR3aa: CAWSVGLDEQYF

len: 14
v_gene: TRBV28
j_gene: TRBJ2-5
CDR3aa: CASSYPTGEETQYF

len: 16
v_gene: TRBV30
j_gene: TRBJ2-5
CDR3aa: CASTGLAGAGQETQYF

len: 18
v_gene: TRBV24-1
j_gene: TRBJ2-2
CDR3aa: CATSDSKRTGGYTGELFF

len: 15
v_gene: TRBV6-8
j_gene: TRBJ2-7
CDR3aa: CASNLISTGTYEQYF

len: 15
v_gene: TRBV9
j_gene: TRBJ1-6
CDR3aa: CASSAEKGGNSPLHF

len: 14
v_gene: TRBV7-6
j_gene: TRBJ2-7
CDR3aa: CASSLEAGPYEQYF

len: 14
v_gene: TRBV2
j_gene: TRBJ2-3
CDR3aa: CASSGGHGANTQYF

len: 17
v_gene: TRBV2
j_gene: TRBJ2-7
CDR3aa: CASSPLAGARSSYEQYF

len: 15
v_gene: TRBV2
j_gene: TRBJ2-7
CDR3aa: CASSDPRAVTYEQYF

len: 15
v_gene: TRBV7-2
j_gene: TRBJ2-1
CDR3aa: CASSLASGGPREQFF

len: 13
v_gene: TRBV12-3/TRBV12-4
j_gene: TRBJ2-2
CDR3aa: CASSRNSGGELFF